This TCR beta chain came from a study of blood T cell repertoires in COVID-19. Study-level information: Whether acute or convalescent, the COVID-19 samples came from the United States, Italy and Spain. PBMCs, B-cell-depleted T cells, or T cells provided the cDNA or gDNA that made up the material.

Original methodology: Estimates of nucleated cell counts were drawn from the amplification of reference gene primers. TCRdb keeps only in-frame clones here, not all; method: immunoSEQ multiplex PCR. From that table come the V and J calls and clone size; the DNA was used to work out D and trimming. Among roughly 80,000 clones, 65% to 85% were seen once, and the ten largest hold just under 6%. After removal of 5 bases from V and 3 bases from J, the junction contained 5 bases not matched to a gene. Germline CDR1 SGHNT, CDR2 YYREEE (reference sequence). CDR3 length equals 14 residues. The gene calls are TRBV5-4 and TRBJ1-3; 7 bases line up with TRBD1. This sequence originates from a man aged 55-75 years with active or convalescent COVID-19. The sequenced sample was peripheral blood. CDR3 residues: CASRITGVGNTIYF. The CDR3 DNA reads as TGTGCCAGCAGGATAACAGGGGTTGGAAACACCATATATTTT.